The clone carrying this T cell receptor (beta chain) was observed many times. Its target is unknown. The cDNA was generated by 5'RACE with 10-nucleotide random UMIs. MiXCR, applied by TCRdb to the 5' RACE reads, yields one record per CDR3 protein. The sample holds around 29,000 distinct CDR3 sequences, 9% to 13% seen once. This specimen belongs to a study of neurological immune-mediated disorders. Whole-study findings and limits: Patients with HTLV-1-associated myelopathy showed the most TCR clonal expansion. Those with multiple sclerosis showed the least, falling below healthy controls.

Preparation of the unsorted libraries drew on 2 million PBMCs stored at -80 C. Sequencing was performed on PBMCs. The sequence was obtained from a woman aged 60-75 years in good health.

The CDR3 sequence is CASSLAPPGRGGDTF. The CDR3 nucleotides read TGTGCCAGCAGCTTAGCCCCACCGGGGAGGGGGGGCGACACCTTC. The chain links TRBV7-2 to TRBJ1-2; D may be TRBD1 (6 bases). The V end lost 0 bases, the J end lost 12 bases, and 20 bases lay between the germline ends. The CDR3 totals 15 residues. CDR1 is SGHTA, CDR2 FQGNSA, per germline.